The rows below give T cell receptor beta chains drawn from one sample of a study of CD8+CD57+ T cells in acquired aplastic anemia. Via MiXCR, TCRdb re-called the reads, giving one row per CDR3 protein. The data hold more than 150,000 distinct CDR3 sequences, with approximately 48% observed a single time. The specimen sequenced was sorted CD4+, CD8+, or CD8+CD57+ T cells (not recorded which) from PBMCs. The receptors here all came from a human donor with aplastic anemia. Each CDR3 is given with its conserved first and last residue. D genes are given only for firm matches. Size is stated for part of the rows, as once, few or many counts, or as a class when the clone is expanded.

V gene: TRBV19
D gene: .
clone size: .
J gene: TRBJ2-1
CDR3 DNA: TGTGCCAGTAGTACTAGGGCTAGGGGGTTGGGCTTAAATGAGCAGTTCTTC
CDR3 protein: CASSTRARGLGLNEQFF

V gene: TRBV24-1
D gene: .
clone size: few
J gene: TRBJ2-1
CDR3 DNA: TGTGCCACCAGTGATTCGTGGGGAGTGAATGAGCAGTTCTTC
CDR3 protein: CATSDSWGVNEQFF

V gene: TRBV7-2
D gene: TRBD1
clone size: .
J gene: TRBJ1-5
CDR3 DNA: TGTGCCAGCAGCTTAGGGCGGGGACAGGGGTACAATCAGCCCCAGCATTTT
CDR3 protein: CASSLGRGQGYNQPQHF

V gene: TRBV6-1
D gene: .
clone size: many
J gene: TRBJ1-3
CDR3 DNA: TGTGCCAGCACAAGAAATTCTGGAAACACCATATATTTT
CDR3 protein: CASTRNSGNTIYF

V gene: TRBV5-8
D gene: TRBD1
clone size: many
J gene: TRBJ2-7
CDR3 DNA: TGTGCCAGCAGCTCGGGACAGGGGTTCTACGAGCAGTACTTC
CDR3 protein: CASSSGQGFYEQYF

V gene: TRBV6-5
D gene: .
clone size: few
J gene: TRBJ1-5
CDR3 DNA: TGTGCCAGCAGTTACACCCTACCGACAGTTAGCAATCAGCCCCAGCATTTT
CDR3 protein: CASSYTLPTVSNQPQHF

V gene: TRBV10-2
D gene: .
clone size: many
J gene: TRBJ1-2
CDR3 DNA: TGCGCCACTTCCGACGGTGCTAACTATGGCTACACCTTC
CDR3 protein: CATSDGANYGYTF

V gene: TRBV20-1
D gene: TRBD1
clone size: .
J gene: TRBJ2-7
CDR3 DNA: TGCAGTGCAACCGGGACAGCCCTCGAGCAGTACTTC
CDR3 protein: CSATGTALEQYF

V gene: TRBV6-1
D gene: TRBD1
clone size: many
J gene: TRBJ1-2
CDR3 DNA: TGTGCCAGCAGCCCATGGGGGGCAGGGGGTGGCTACACCTTC
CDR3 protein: CASSPWGAGGGYTF

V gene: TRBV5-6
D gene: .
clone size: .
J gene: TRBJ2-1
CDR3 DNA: TGTGCCAGCAGCCTAATAGGAGGGGATGAGCAGTTCTTC
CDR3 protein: CASSLIGGDEQFF

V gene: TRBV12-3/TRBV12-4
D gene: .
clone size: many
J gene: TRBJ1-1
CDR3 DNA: TGTGCCAGCAGTCCCCTCAGGGACACTGAAGCTTTCTTT
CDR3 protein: CASSPLRDTEAFF

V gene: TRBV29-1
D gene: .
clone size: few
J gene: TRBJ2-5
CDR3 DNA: TGCAGCGTTGTTGGGTGGGGGGAGACCCAGTACTTC
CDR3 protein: CSVVGWGETQYF

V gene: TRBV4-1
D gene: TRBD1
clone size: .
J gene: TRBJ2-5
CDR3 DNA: TGCGCCAGCCCAGAAAGGAACAGGGGGCGCACGGAGACCCAGTACTTC
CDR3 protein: CASPERNRGRTETQYF